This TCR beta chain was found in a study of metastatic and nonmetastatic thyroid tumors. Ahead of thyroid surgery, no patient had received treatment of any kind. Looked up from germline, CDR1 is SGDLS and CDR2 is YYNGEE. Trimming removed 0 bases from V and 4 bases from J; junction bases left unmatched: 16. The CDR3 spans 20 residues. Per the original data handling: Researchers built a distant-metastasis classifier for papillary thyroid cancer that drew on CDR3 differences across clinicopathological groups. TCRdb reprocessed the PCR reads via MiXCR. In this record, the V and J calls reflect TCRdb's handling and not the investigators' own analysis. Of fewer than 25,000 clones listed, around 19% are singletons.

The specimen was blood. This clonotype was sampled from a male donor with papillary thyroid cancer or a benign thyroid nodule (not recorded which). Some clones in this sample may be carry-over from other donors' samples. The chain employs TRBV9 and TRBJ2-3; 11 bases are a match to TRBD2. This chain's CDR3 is CASSVARNTLLAGDSDTQYF. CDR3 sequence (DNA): TGTGCCAGCAGCGTAGCGAGGAACACCCTACTAGCGGGAGATTCAGATACGCAGTATTTT.